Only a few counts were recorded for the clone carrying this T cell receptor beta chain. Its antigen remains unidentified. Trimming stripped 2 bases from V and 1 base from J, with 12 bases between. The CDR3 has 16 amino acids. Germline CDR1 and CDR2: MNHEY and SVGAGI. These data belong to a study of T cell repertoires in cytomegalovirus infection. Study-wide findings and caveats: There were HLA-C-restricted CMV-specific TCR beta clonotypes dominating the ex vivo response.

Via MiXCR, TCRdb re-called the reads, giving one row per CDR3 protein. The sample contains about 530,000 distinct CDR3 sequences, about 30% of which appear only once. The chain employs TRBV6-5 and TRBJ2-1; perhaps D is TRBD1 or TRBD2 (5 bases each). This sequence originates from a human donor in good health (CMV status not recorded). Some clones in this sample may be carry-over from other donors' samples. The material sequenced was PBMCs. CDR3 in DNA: TGTGCCAGCAGTTACGCCGGGACCCTATCCTACAATGAGCAGTTCTTC. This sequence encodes CASSYAGTLSYNEQFF.